One and the same sample provided the 2 T cell receptor beta chains below, sequenced in a study of blood T cell repertoires in COVID-19 (dated by TCRdb to 2020 to 2021). Libraries were made using the immunoSEQ multiplex PCR assay. TCRdb obtained this table from immuneACCESS and retained in-frame rearrangements with V and J assigned. These tables miss some clones; where compared with another copy, unresolved V genes account for less than half of the shortfall, and the remainder is unexplained. Counted in this sample were about 380,000 clones; 70% to 85% of them appeared once. The ten largest account for about 1.2% of the sample. The sequencing input was peripheral blood. The receptors were sampled from a human donor with acute or convalescent COVID-19. The donor label of this sample is uncertain.

This chain joins TRBV7-9 and TRBJ1-3; D ambiguous. The CDR3 covers 18 residues. The ends were cut back, 2 bases at V and 1 base at J, with 18 bases in the middle. Germline V gene data show CDR1 as SEHNR and CDR2 as FQNEAQ (reference sequence). As DNA, the CDR3 is TGTGCCAGCAGCTTACAGATGCACCGGACTGCTTCTGGAAACACCATATATTTT. Its protein product is CASSLQMHRTASGNTIYF.

The rearrangement links TRBV19 to TRBJ1-1; 9 bases match TRBD1. The CDR3 consists of 15 residues. The J segment lost 5 bases and the V segment lost 5 bases, leaving 9 bases of the junction unmatched. Per germline, CDR1 LNHDA and CDR2 SQIVND (reference sequence). Here the CDR3 reads CASSPGTGLPTEAFF. The DNA for the CDR3 is TGTGCCAGTAGTCCCGGGACAGGGCTACCTACTGAAGCTTTCTTT.